Given below is one T cell receptor beta chain in context. This clonotype is regarded as large (0.1 to 1%). Its target antigen remains unknown. Base qualities are not recorded, but no much larger clone differs from it by a single base. The data derive from a study of glioma-infiltrating T cells (dated by TCRdb to the mid-2010s). In terms of the full investigation: TCR alpha- and beta-chain repertoires were sequenced from glioma tissue, non-neoplastic brain tissue and matched peripheral blood mononuclear cells. To measure how far tissue and blood T-cell populations diverged, each tissue-infiltrating repertoire was compared against the peripheral blood repertoire of the same patient. Three low-grade glioma patients, roughly eight primary glioblastoma patients and three non-glioma patients contributing non-neoplastic brain tissue were included in the paired cohort. The investigation overall reported the following: VJ-independent divergence between tissue and blood was below expectation in non-neoplastic patients but above expectation in all gliomas, especially low-grade gliomas. Very few CDR3 sequences were found to be shared between tissue and blood, and this scarcity was attributed to high CDR3 diversity and limited sampling. Group comparisons rested on small numbers: three non-neoplastic, three low-grade glioma and eight glioblastoma patients.

The iRepertoire nested amplicon-rescue multiplex PCR (arm-PCR) platform was used to amplify TCR alpha and beta CDR3 regions from RNA. The input for one-step reverse transcription and amplification was about 90-450 ng of tissue mRNA or PBMC total RNA. Following bead purification, Illumina adapters were added through a secondary multiplex PCR, and the libraries were then gel-purified between 200 and 400 bp. The libraries contained internal 6-nucleotide barcodes that were used for demultiplexing. Sequencing of libraries was performed on an Illumina MiSeq with 2x220 or 2x250 nucleotide paired-end reads. The published analysis was carried out like this. Paired reads were merged using FLASH 1.2.11 and aligned with BWA-MEM to the GRCh37 human genome, and TRA and TRB reads were then extracted. An IMGT-derived reference of cassette sequences and CDR3 motifs, with pseudogenes included, was used for V and J assignment. Three-frame translation of reads was performed, and productive CDR3s were defined as those with a C...FGXG motif and no stop codons. Unique combinations of V-J cassette pair and CDR3 amino acid sequence were defined as clonotypes. Reads were filtered by Hamming distance, thresholded by each sample's sequence error rate in mapped regions. The public reads were quality trimmed at Q25 with fastp and then assembled into clones with MiXCR by TCRdb, keeping productive beta chains. Rows are combined by CDR3 protein, so each entry shows the most common genes and DNA. The authors' filters were not applied to this entry. The sample table lists more than 800 distinct CDR3 sequences, more than 55% of them with a count of one. Of the sample, approximately 27% is held by the ten largest clones.

From a lookup of the germline V gene, CDR1 and CDR2 are MDHEN and SYDVKM. Spanning cysteine to phenylalanine, the CDR3 consists of 16 amino acids. The entry retains the CDR3 DNA only, 48 bases that are in frame from base 1. Trimming removed 7 bases from V and 1 base from J; the gene matches leave 7 bases unexplained. The sample comprised glioma tissue, nonneoplastic brain tissue, or PBMCs (not recorded which). The V and J genes are TRBV28 and TRBJ1-5; 10 bases in between match TRBD1. The sequence was collected from a human donor with low-grade glioma or glioblastoma, undergoing nonglioma brain surgery, or in good health (not recorded which). For the CDR3, the sequence is CASKMTGGMSNQPQHF. The nucleotide sequence is TGTGCCAGCAAGATGACAGGGGGCATGAGCAATCAGCCCCAGCATTTT.